The 9 T cell receptor beta chains listed next were all sequenced from one sample in a study of T-cell memory formation after mild COVID-19. TCRdb analysed the 5' RACE reads with MiXCR anew, one entry per CDR3 protein. The sample has 45,000 to 65,000 distinct CDR3 sequences, around 9.5% seen once. Material: PBMCs or a T cell subset sorted from them (not recorded which). The source of these receptors is a man younger than 30 who had mild COVID-19 (a few samples of this study predate the infection). Cell type and time point are not known.

The genes are TRBV7-9 and TRBJ2-5, with 9 bases aligning to TRBD1. The CDR3 length is 16 residues. CDR1 and CDR2 from the germline V gene are SEHNR and FQNEAQ (reference sequence). Trimming at V came to 4 bases and at J to 1 base, leaving 7 bases not matched to a gene. The CDR3 loop reads CASSSLGQGIQETQYF. In DNA form, the CDR3 reads TGTGCCAGCAGCTCCCTGGGACAGGGTATCCAAGAGACCCAGTACTTC.

This clonotype has only a few counts. The V call is TRBV5-6, the J call TRBJ2-2; D not certain. Trimming pared 5 bases from V and 3 bases from J, leaving 8 bases between. There are 13 residues in the CDR3. From germline, CDR1 is SGHDT and CDR2 YYEEEE. For the CDR3, the DNA is TGTGCCAGCAGTTACTCTTACACCGGGGAGCTGTTTTTT. It translates to CASSYSYTGELFF.

In DNA, the CDR3 is TGTGCCAGCAGCTTAGGTCTGATCACAGATACGCAGTATTTT. This gives the protein CASSLGLITDTQYF. The chain combines TRBV7-2 with TRBJ2-3; D remains unclear. The CDR3 has 14 residues. Germline V gene lookup returns CDR1 SGHTA and CDR2 FQGNSA. V lost 1 base to trimming and J lost 2 bases, with 7 bases between them.

This clonotype occurred many times. V usage is TRBV7-2 and J usage is TRBJ2-7; D not certain. V lost 4 bases and J 2 bases, leaving 9 bases between the germline ends. Germline CDR1 reads SGHTA; CDR2 reads FQGNSA. This CDR3 has 13 amino acids. CDR3 nucleotides: TGTGCCAGCAGCTCAGTCCCGACCTACGAGCAGTACTTC. This codes for CASSSVPTYEQYF. Full variable domain (remainder filled in from reference TRBV7-2 and TRBJ2-7): GAGVSQSPSNKVTEKGKDVELRCDPISGHTALYWYRQSLGQGLEFLIYFQGNSAPDKSGLPSDRFSAERTGGSVSTLTIQRTQQEDSAVYLCASSSVPTYEQYFGPGTRLTVT.

The sample holds many counts of this clonotype. This chain uses TRBV10-2 with TRBJ2-2; D possibly corresponds to TRBD2 (5 bases). Deletions cut 0 bases from V and 7 bases from J, with 15 bases between. The germline CDR1 and CDR2 sequences are WSHSY and SAAADI. CDR3 length equals 16 residues. The CDR3 sequence: CASSESRSGFGGELFF. CDR3 nucleotide sequence: TGCGCCAGCAGTGAGTCTCGGTCGGGGTTTGGCGGGGAGCTGTTTTTT.

In its sample, this clonotype was seen a few times. This sequence joins TRBV5-1 and TRBJ2-2; perhaps TRBD1 as D (6 bases). Germline CDR1 reads SGHRS; CDR2 reads YFSETQ. The V and J ends lost 4 bases and 1 base respectively, with 14 bases between them. The CDR3 has 16 amino acids. The CDR3 here is CASSQSGTQNTGELFF. CDR3 bases: TGCGCCAGCAGCCAATCCGGGACACAGAACACCGGGGAGCTGTTTTTT.

This clonotype was observed a single time. The chain joins TRBV24-1 to TRBJ1-1; D might be TRBD1 (5 bases). This CDR3 has 17 residues. CDR1 is KGHDR, CDR2 SFDVKD, per germline. With 1 base removed from V and 0 bases from J, the gap between germline ends came to 14 bases. Written as DNA, the CDR3 is TGTGCCACCAGTGATTTATGGGCAGGGACCGTGAACACTGAAGCTTTCTTT. Encoded protein: CATSDLWAGTVNTEAFF.

V and J are TRBV11-2 and TRBJ2-3, with 9 bases matching TRBD1. V shed 3 bases, J shed 4 bases, and the junction held 8 bases outside the gene matches. The CDR3 extends over 16 amino acids. The germline gives CDR1 SGHAT, CDR2 FQNNGV. The CDR3: CASSFSGTGRADTQYF. The CDR3 DNA follows: TGTGCCAGCAGCTTCTCGGGGACAGGGCGGGCAGATACGCAGTATTTT.

This clonotype was seen only a few times. This chain joins TRBV7-2 and TRBJ2-2, with D possibly matching TRBD1 (5 bases). Germline V gene data show CDR1 as SGHTA and CDR2 as FQGNSA. V lost 4 bases, J lost 0 bases, and 15 bases lay in between. The CDR3 is made up of 17 amino acids. The CDR3 sequence is CASSSRTWTTNTGELFF. Written as DNA, the CDR3 is TGTGCCAGCAGCTCTCGAACATGGACAACGAACACCGGGGAGCTGTTTTTT.